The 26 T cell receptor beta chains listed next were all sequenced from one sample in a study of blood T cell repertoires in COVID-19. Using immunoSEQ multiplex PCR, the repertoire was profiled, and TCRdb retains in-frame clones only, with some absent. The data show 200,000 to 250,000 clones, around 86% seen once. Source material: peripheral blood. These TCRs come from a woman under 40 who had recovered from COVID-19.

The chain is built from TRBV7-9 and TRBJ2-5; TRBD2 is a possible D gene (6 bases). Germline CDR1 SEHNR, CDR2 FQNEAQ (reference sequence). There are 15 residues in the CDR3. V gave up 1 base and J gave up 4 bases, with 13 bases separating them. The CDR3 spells CASSLGTIFGETQYF. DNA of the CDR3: TGTGCCAGCAGCTTAGGGACTATTTTCGGAGAGACCCAGTACTTC. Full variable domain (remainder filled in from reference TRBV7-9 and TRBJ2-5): DTGVSQNPRHKITKRGQNVTFRCDPISEHNRLYWYRQTLGQGPEFLTYFQNEAQLEKSRLLSDRFSAERPKGSFSTLEIQRTEQGDSAMYLCASSLGTIFGETQYFGPGTRLLVL.

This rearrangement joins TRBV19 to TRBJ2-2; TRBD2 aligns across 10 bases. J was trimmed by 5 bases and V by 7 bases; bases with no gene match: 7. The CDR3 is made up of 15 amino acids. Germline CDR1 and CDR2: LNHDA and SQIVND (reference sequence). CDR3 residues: CASTLGLAMTGELFF. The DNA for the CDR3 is TGTGCCAGTACTCTGGGACTAGCGATGACCGGGGAGCTGTTTTTT.

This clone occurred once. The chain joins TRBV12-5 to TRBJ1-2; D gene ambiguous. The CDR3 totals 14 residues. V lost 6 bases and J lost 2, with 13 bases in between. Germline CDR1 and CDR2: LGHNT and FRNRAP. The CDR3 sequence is CASGPEDWNYGYTF. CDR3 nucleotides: TGTGCTAGTGGGCCCGAGGACTGGAACTATGGCTACACCTTC.

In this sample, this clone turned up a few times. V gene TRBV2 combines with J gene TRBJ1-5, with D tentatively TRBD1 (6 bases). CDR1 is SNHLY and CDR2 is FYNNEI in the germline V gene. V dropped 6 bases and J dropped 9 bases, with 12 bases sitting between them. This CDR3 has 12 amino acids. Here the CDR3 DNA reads TGTGCCAGCAGGGACAGTCAGTCGCCCCAGCATTTT. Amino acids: CASRDSQSPQHF.

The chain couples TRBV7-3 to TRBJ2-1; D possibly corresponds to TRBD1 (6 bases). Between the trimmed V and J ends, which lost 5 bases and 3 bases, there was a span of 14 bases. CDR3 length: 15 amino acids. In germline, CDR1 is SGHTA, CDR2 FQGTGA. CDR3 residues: CASSPPGAGYNEQFF. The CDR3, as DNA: TGTGCCAGCAGCCCGCCAGGGGCTGGCTACAATGAGCAGTTCTTC.

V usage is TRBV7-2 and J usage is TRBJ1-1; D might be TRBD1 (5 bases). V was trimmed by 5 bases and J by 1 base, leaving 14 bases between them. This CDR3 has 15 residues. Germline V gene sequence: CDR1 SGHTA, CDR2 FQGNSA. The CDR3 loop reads CASSRSRATNTEAFF. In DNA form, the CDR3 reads TGTGCCAGCAGCCGCTCCAGGGCTACGAACACTGAAGCTTTCTTT. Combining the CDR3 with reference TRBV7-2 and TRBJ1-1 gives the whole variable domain GAGVSQSPSNKVTEKGKDVELRCDPISGHTALYWYRQSLGQGLEFLIYFQGNSAPDKSGLPSDRFSAERTGGSVSTLTIQRTQQEDSAVYLCASSRSRATNTEAFFGQGTRLTVV.

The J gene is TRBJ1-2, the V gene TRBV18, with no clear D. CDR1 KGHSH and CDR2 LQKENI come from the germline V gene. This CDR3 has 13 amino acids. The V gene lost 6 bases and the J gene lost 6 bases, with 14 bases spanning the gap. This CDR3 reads CASSHELLDGYTF. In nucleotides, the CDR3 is TGTGCCAGCTCCCATGAACTTTTGGATGGCTACACCTTC.

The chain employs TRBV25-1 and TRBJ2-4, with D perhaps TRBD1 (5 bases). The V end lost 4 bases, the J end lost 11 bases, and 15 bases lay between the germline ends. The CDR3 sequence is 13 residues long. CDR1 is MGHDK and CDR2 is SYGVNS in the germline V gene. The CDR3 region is CASSAQGTAVQYF. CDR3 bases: TGTGCCAGCAGTGCCCAGGGTACTGCAGTTCAGTACTTC. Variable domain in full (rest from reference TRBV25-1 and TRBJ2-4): EADIYQTPRYLVIGTGKKITLECSQTMGHDKMYWYQQDPGMELHLIHYSYGVNSTEKGDLSSESTVSRIRTEHFPLTLESARPSHTSQYLCASSAQGTAVQYFGAGTRLSVL.

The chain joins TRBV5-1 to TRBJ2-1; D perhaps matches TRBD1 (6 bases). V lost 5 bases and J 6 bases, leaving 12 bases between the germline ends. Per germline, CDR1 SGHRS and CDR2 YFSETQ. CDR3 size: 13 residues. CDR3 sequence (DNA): TGCGCCAGCAGTCAGGGGTTAGGCAATGAGCAGTTCTTC. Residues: CASSQGLGNEQFF.

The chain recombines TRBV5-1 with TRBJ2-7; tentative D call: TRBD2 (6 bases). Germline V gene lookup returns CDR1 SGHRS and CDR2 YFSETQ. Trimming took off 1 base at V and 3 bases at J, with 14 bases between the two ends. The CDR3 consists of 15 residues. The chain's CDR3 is CASSLRGDSNYEQYF. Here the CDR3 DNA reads TGCGCCAGCAGCTTGCGTGGGGACTCTAACTACGAGCAGTACTTC.

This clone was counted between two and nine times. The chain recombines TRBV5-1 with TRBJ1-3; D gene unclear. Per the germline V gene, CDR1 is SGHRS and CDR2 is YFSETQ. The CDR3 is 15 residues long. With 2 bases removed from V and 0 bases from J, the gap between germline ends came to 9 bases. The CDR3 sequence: CASSFGEASGNTIYF. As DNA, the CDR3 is TGCGCCAGCAGCTTCGGGGAGGCCTCTGGAAACACCATATATTTT.

This chain's CDR3 is CASSEHSGLGNKNIQYF. The CDR3 bases are TGTGCCAGCAGCGAGCATTCGGGACTAGGGAACAAAAACATTCAGTACTTC. This chain connects TRBV9 to TRBJ2-4; 8 bases fit TRBD2. Germline V CDR1 and CDR2: SGDLS, YYNGEE. The CDR3 is 17 amino acids. J was trimmed by 3 bases and V by 3 bases; bases with no gene match: 11.

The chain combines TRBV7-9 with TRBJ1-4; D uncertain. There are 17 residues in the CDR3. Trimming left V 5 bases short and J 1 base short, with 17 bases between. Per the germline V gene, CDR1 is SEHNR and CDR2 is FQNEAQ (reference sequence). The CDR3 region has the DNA TGTGCCAGCAGCCCGATCGTAGCTACCCTAACTAATGAAAAACTGTTTTTT. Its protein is CASSPIVATLTNEKLFF.

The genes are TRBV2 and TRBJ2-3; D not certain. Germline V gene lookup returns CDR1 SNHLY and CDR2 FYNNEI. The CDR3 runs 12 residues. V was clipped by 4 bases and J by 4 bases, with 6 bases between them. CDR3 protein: CASSVIADTQYF. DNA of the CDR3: TGTGCCAGCAGTGTGATAGCAGATACGCAGTATTTT. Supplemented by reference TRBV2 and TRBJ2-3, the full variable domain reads EPEVTQTPSHQVTQMGQEVILRCVPISNHLYFYWYRQILGQKVEFLVSFYNNEISEKSEIFDDQFSVERPDGSNFTLKIRSTKLEDSAMYFCASSVIADTQYFGPGTRLTVL.

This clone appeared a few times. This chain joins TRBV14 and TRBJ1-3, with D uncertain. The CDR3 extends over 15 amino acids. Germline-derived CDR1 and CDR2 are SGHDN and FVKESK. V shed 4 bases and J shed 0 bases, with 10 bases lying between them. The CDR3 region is CASSLGANSGNTIYF. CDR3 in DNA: TGTGCCAGCAGCCTGGGAGCTAACTCTGGAAACACCATATATTTT.

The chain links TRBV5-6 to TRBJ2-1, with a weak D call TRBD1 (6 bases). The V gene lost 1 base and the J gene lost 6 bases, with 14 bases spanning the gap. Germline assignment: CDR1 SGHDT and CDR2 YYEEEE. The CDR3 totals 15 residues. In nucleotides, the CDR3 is TGTGCCAGCAGCTTGAGCGCAGGGGTGGGCAATGAGCAGTTCTTC. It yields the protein CASSLSAGVGNEQFF.

The CDR3 DNA follows: TGTGCCAGCAGCTCCCTAGCGGGGGCCAGCACAGATACGCAGTATTTT. As protein: CASSSLAGASTDTQYF. The genes are TRBV4-2 and TRBJ2-3; 10 bases are shared with TRBD2. J gave up 0 bases and V 5 bases, and 5 bases lay outside the gene matches. CDR1 is LGHNA and CDR2 is YNFKEQ in the germline V gene. This CDR3 has 16 residues.

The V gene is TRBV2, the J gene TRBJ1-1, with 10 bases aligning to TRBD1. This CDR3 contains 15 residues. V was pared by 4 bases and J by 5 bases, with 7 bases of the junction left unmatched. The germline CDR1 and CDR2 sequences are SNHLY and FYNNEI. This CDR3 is CASSGRQGQGTEAFF. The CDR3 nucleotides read TGTGCCAGCAGTGGCAGACAGGGACAGGGGACTGAAGCTTTCTTT.

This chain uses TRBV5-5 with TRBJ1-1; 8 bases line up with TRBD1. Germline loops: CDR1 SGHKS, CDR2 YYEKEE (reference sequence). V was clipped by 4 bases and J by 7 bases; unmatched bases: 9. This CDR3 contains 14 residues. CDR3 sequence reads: CASSAPDREYEAFF. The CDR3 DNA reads TGTGCCAGCAGCGCTCCGGACAGGGAGTATGAAGCTTTCTTT.

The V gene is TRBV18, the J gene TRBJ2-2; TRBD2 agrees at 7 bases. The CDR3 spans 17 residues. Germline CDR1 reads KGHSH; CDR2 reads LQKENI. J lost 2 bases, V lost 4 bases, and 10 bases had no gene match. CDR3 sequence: CASSRSGRGTNTGELFF. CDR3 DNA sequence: TGTGCCAGCTCACGATCTGGGAGGGGCACAAACACCGGGGAGCTGTTTTTT.

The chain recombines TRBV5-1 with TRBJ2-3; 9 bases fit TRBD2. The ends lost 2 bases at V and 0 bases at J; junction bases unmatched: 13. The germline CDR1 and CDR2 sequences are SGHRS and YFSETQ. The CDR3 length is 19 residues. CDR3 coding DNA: TGCGCCAGCAGCTTTAGGCCCAGCGGGGGGCCCACTAGCACAGATACGCAGTATTTT. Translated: CASSFRPSGGPTSTDTQYF.

CDR3 protein: CASSLYGQGKEKLFF. The CDR3 DNA follows: TGTGCCAGCAGCTTATATGGACAGGGGAAGGAAAAACTGTTTTTT. The V call is TRBV11-2, the J call TRBJ1-4; 9 bases align to TRBD1. Germline loops: CDR1 SGHAT, CDR2 FQNNGV. V gave up 2 bases and J gave up 8 bases; unmatched junction bases: 6. There are 15 residues in the CDR3.

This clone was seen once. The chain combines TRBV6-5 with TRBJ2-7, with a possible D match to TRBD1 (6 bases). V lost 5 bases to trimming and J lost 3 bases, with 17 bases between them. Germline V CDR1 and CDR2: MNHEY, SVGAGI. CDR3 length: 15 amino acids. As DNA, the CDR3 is TGTGCCAGCAGTAAGGGGGATCCTACCTACTACGAGCAGTACTTC. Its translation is CASSKGDPTYYEQYF.

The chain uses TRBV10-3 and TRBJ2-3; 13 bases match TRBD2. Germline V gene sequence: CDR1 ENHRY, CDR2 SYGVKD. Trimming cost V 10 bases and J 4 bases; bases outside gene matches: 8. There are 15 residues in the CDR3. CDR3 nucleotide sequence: TGTGCCACCGAGGGGACTAGCGGGGCTCCAGATACGCAGTATTTT. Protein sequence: CATEGTSGAPDTQYF.

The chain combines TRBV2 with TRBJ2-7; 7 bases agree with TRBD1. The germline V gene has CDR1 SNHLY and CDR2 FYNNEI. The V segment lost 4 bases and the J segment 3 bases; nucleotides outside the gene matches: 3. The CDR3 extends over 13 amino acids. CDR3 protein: CASSGTGYYEQYF. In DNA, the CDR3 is TGTGCCAGCAGTGGGACAGGCTACTACGAGCAGTACTTC.

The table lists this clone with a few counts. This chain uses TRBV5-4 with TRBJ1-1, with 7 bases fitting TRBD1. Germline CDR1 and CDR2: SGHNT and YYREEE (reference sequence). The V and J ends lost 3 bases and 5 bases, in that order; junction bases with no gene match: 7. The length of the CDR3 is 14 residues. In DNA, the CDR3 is TGTGCCAGCAGCTCCCGACAGGGCAGAACTGAAGCTTTCTTT. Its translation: CASSSRQGRTEAFF.